The 26 T cell receptor beta chains listed next were all sequenced from one sample in a study of blood T cell repertoires in COVID-19. Assay: immunoSEQ multiplex PCR; the TCRdb copy retains only in-frame clones and omits some. In the table there are 150,000 to 200,000 clones, more than 75% of which are singletons. Sequenced material: peripheral blood. These receptors all stem from a man aged 40-55 years with active or convalescent COVID-19.

V gene TRBV10-3 combines with J gene TRBJ1-6; 7 bases agree with TRBD1. V lost 7 bases and J lost 9; bases outside the gene matches: 6. Germline V gene data show CDR1 as ENHRY and CDR2 as SYGVKD. This CDR3 has 13 residues. Written as DNA, the CDR3 is TGTGCCATCAAAGGACAGGCCGGTTCACCCCTCCACTTT. Encoded protein: CAIKGQAGSPLHF.

The chain carries TRBV6-2 or TRBV6-3 and TRBJ2-6, with D possibly TRBD2 on 5 matching bases. The CDR3 has 16 residues. The germline V gene encodes CDR1 MNHEY and CDR2 SVGEGT. Trimming took off 5 bases at V and 2 bases at J, with 13 bases between the two ends. This CDR3 is CASSTAWGAGANVLTF. The CDR3 DNA follows: TGTGCCAGCAGTACGGCTTGGGGAGCTGGGGCCAACGTCCTGACTTTC.

V is TRBV18 and J is TRBJ2-7; 7 positions agree with TRBD1. CDR3 length equals 15 residues. V lost 5 bases and J lost 0; bases outside the gene matches: 7. Germline V gene sequence: CDR1 KGHSH, CDR2 LQKENI. The CDR3 DNA reads as TGTGCCAGCTCAACCGGGACAGCCGTCTCCTACGAGCAGTACTTC. Encoded protein: CASSTGTAVSYEQYF.

V and J are TRBV12-3 or TRBV12-4 and TRBJ1-2; D remains unclear. This CDR3 spans 13 amino acids. V lost 6 bases, J lost 1 base, and 9 bases lay in between. CDR3 in amino acids: CASSETLNYGYTF. The DNA for the CDR3 is TGTGCCAGCAGCGAGACTCTTAACTATGGCTACACCTTC.

This chain links TRBV28 with TRBJ1-2; 7 bases agree with TRBD1. CDR3 length: 13 amino acids. CDR1 and CDR2 (germline): MDHEN, SYDVKM. V was pared by 10 bases and J by 0 bases, with 5 bases of the junction left unmatched. For the CDR3, the DNA is TGTGCCATTGAAGGGGGCCCTAACTATGGCTACACCTTC. This encodes CAIEGGPNYGYTF.

The DNA for the CDR3 is TGCGCCAGCAGCTTGGCCCCCAGGGGAAGTTCCAATTCACCCCTCCACTTT. Translating it yields CASSLAPRGSSNSPLHF. This chain joins TRBV5-1 and TRBJ1-6, with D possibly being TRBD1 (6 bases). CDR1 and CDR2 from the germline V gene are SGHRS and YFSETQ. The CDR3 sequence is 17 residues long. The ends were cut back, 0 bases at V and 7 bases at J, with 17 bases in the middle.

V usage is TRBV19 and J usage is TRBJ2-5, with a weak D call TRBD1 (5 bases). V lost 6 bases and J 7 bases, leaving 15 bases between the germline ends. This CDR3 is built from 13 residues. Germline V CDR1 and CDR2: LNHDA, SQIVND (reference sequence). The CDR3 nucleotides read TGTGCCAGTAGGGGGCCCGGATACGGGACCCAGTACTTC. As protein: CASRGPGYGTQYF.

This clone has only a few counts. The V call is TRBV5-4, the J call TRBJ2-2; TRBD1 agrees at 7 bases. Germline V gene data show CDR1 as SGHNT and CDR2 as YYREEE (reference sequence). J was trimmed by 6 bases and V by 4 bases; bases with no gene match: 9. The CDR3 is 15 residues long. This CDR3 reads CASSTRQGGAGELFF. The CDR3 DNA sequence: TGTGCCAGCAGCACCCGACAGGGTGGGGCCGGGGAGCTGTTTTTT.

The V and J genes are TRBV11-2 and TRBJ1-4; TRBD1 matches at 7 bases. CDR3 length equals 14 residues. Germline-derived CDR1 and CDR2 are SGHAT and FQNNGV. Germline trimming cut 5 bases from V and 7 bases from J; bases unmatched to any gene: 7. CDR3 residues: CASSQAGGSEKLFF. As DNA, the CDR3 is TGTGCCAGCAGCCAAGCAGGGGGATCTGAAAAACTGTTTTTT.

This clone was recorded at least ten times. This rearrangement joins TRBV7-9 to TRBJ2-6; D call uncertain. The CDR3 length is 16 residues. The germline V and J ends were trimmed by 4 bases and 1 base, with 11 bases remaining between them. CDR1 is SEHNR, CDR2 FQNEAQ, per germline (reference sequence). The CDR3, as DNA: TGTGCCAGCAGCTCTCCCATAGTTTCTGGGGCCAACGTCCTGACTTTC. Protein product: CASSSPIVSGANVLTF.

The chain couples TRBV4-1 to TRBJ2-2; 7 bases are a match to TRBD2. Germline V gene data show CDR1 as MGHRA and CDR2 as YSYEKL. J lost 2 bases, V lost 4 bases, and 10 bases had no gene match. The CDR3 has 17 residues. The CDR3 region has the DNA TGCGCCAGCAGCCCCTTTACGCGGGGGAGAAACACCGGGGAGCTGTTTTTT. Translation: CASSPFTRGRNTGELFF.

The chain uses TRBV5-4 and TRBJ1-1, with 7 bases aligning to TRBD1. Germline CDR1 is SGHNT and CDR2 is YYREEE (reference sequence). The CDR3 runs 14 residues. With 2 bases clipped from V and 3 bases from J, the junction kept 4 bases outside the gene matches. The CDR3 DNA follows: TGTGCCAGCAGCTTTGGCGACAGGGACACTGAAGCTTTCTTT. It yields the protein CASSFGDRDTEAFF. Variable domain in full (rest from reference TRBV5-4 and TRBJ1-1): ETGVTQSPTHLIKTRGQQVTLRCSSQSGHNTVSWYQQALGQGPQFIFQYYREEENGRGNFPPRFSGLQFPNYSSELNVNALELDDSALYLCASSFGDRDTEAFFGQGTRLTVV.

This chain connects TRBV7-8 to TRBJ2-4, with 7 positions matching TRBD1. J gave up 0 bases and V 5 bases, and 7 bases lay outside the gene matches. From germline, CDR1 is SGHVS and CDR2 FQNEAQ. The CDR3 is made up of 16 amino acids. The CDR3 is CASSKGQPLAKNIQYF. As DNA, the CDR3 is TGTGCCAGCAGCAAGGGACAGCCACTAGCCAAAAACATTCAGTACTTC.

The V and J genes are TRBV4-2 and TRBJ2-1; 7 nucleotides agree with TRBD1. The V gene's germline CDR1 is LGHNA and CDR2 YNFKEQ. CDR3 size: 19 residues. V was pared by 0 bases and J by 2 bases, with 13 bases of the junction left unmatched. In nucleotides, the CDR3 is TGTGCCAGCAGCCAAGAAGGAACGGGACAGTCCTTAACCTACAATGAGCAGTTCTTC. Amino acid sequence: CASSQEGTGQSLTYNEQFF.

The rearrangement links TRBV3-1 (or the pseudogene TRBV3-2) to TRBJ1-3; no firm D call. The CDR3 has 15 residues. Trimming took 0 bases from V and 4 from J, leaving 10 bases between them. CDR1 and CDR2 (germline): LGHDT, YNNKEL (reference sequence). CDR3 coding DNA: TGTGCCAGCAGCCAAGATCAGATGCCCGGAAACACCATATATTTT. This sequence encodes CASSQDQMPGNTIYF.

This chain joins TRBV7-3 and TRBJ2-2; TRBD1 matches at 8 bases. The V gene's germline CDR1 is SGHTA and CDR2 FQGTGA. This CDR3 contains 18 residues. Losses at the gene ends were 4 bases for V and 8 bases for J; bases not matched to a gene: 18. The CDR3 DNA sequence: TGTGCCAGCAGCTCCTACACAGGGGGTGATTTGAGGGCGGGGGAGCTGTTTTTT. It is translated as CASSSYTGGDLRAGELFF.

The V and J genes are TRBV27 and TRBJ1-1; the D gene is possibly TRBD1 (6 bases). Trimming took off 2 bases at V and 5 bases at J, with 12 bases between the two ends. CDR3 length equals 14 residues. The germline V gene has CDR1 MNHEY and CDR2 SMNVEV (reference sequence). The CDR3 spells CASSLQGRDTEAFF. The CDR3 nucleotides are TGTGCCAGCAGTTTACAGGGGCGCGATACTGAAGCTTTCTTT.

The rearrangement joins TRBV18 to TRBJ2-1; the match to TRBD2 covers 12 bases. Trimming took 5 bases from V and 9 from J; bases not matched to a gene: 8. CDR1 and CDR2 from the germline V gene are KGHSH and LQKENI. The CDR3 contains 15 residues. The CDR3 sequence: CASSVSSGGASEQFF. CDR3 DNA sequence: TGTGCCAGCTCAGTTTCTAGCGGGGGGGCCAGTGAGCAGTTCTTC.

This chain joins TRBV5-4 and TRBJ2-3, with 7 bases fitting TRBD1. CDR3 length: 14 residues. After removal of 0 bases from V and 3 bases from J, the junction contained 1 base not matched to a gene. Germline CDR1 is SGHNT and CDR2 is YYREEE (reference sequence). The CDR3, as DNA: TGTGCCAGCAGCTTGGCACAGGGGACAGATACGCAGTATTTT. The encoded protein is CASSLAQGTDTQYF.

The rearrangement joins TRBV3-1 (or the pseudogene TRBV3-2) to TRBJ1-1, with a tentative D call TRBD1 (6 bases). The length of the CDR3 is 15 residues. The V gene's germline CDR1 is LGHDT and CDR2 YNNKEL (reference sequence). Trimming left V 2 bases short and J 7 bases short, with 17 bases between. Here the CDR3 reads CASSQQGPVGNEAFF. In DNA, the CDR3 is TGTGCCAGCAGCCAACAGGGGCCCGTGGGGAATGAAGCTTTCTTT.

The chain employs TRBV9 and TRBJ1-1; D is perhaps TRBD1 (6 bases). The CDR3 consists of 14 residues. Germline lookup yields CDR1 SGDLS and CDR2 YYNGEE. Trimming cost V 5 bases and J 4 bases, with 15 bases left between them. Written as DNA, the CDR3 is TGTGCCAGCAGGGTGATACAGGGCCCCACTGAAGCTTTCTTT. This translates into CASRVIQGPTEAFF.

This chain connects TRBV3-1 (or the pseudogene TRBV3-2) to TRBJ2-2, with 12 bases fitting TRBD2. V dropped 4 bases and J dropped 7; count of bases not matched to a gene: 7. The CDR3 is 16 residues long. CDR1 and CDR2 from the germline V gene are LGHDT and YNNKEL (reference sequence). The CDR3 region is CASSPLAGGHVGELFF. DNA of the CDR3: TGTGCCAGCAGCCCGCTAGCGGGGGGGCACGTCGGGGAGCTGTTTTTT.

This chain connects TRBV6-5 to TRBJ2-6; no firm D call. CDR3 length: 15 amino acids. The V and J ends lost 2 bases and 3 bases respectively, with 8 bases between them. From germline, CDR1 is MNHEY and CDR2 SVGAGI. The CDR3 here is CASSYQWSGANVLTF. The CDR3, as DNA: TGTGCCAGCAGTTACCAGTGGAGTGGGGCCAACGTCCTGACTTTC.

The rearrangement links TRBV15 to TRBJ1-6; TRBD1 might be the D (6 bases). Germline CDR1 LNHNV, CDR2 YYDKDF (reference sequence). The CDR3 runs to 16 residues. V dropped 3 bases and J dropped 5 bases, with 14 bases sitting between them. CDR3 protein: CATSRARGAHNSPLHF. Here the CDR3 DNA reads TGTGCCACCAGCAGGGCTCGGGGGGCCCATAATTCACCCCTCCACTTT.

The J gene is TRBJ2-5, the V gene TRBV5-4, with TRBD2 matching 7 bases. The CDR3 has 16 residues. Trimming cost V 3 bases and J 5 bases; bases outside gene matches: 13. Germline-derived CDR1 and CDR2 are SGHNT and YYREEE (reference sequence). The CDR3 reads CASSSGLAGTRETQYF. In nucleotides, the CDR3 is TGTGCCAGCAGCTCTGGTTTAGCGGGCACTCGTGAGACCCAGTACTTC.

This sequence joins TRBV7-8 and TRBJ2-7; 7 bases match TRBD1. The V gene end was trimmed by 5 bases and the J gene end by 3 bases; junction bases not matched to a gene: 13. CDR1 SGHVS and CDR2 FQNEAQ come from the germline V gene. The CDR3 totals 16 residues. The DNA for the CDR3 is TGTGCCAGCAGCCAAACGACAGGGCGGTTCGACTACGAGCAGTACTTC. The encoded protein is CASSQTTGRFDYEQYF.